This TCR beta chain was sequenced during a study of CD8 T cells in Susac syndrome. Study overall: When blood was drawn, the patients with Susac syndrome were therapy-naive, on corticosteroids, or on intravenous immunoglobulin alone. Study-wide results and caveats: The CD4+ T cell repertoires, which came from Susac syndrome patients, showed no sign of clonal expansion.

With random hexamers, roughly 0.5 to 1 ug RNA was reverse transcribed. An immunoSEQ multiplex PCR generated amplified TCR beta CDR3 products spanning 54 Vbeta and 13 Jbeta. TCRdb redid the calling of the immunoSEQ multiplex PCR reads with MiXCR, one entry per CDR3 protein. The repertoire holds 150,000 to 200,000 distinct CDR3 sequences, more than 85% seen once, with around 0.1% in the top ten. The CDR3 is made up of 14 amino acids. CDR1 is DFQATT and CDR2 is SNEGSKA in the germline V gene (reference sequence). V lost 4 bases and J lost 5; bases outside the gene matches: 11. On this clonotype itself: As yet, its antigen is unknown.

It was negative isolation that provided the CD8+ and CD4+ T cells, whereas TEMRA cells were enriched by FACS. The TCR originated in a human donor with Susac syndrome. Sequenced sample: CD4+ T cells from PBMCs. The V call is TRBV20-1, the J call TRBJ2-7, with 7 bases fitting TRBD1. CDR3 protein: CSATDGQDINEQYF. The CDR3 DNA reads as TGCAGTGCTACTGACGGACAGGACATCAACGAGCAGTACTTC.